This entry is about one T cell receptor (beta chain). The data derive from a study of cytotoxic CD8 clonotypes in ibrutinib-treated CLL. Sequenced by immunoSEQ multiplex PCR; TCRdb stores in-frame clones only, minus some. The data show tens of thousands of clones, around 84% seen once. The source material was PBMCs, sampled before ibrutinib treatment. This sequence originates from a human donor with chronic lymphocytic leukemia.

CDR3 amino acids: CASRSESADRWNTEAFF. The DNA for the CDR3 is TGTGCCAGCAGGTCCGAATCCGCCGACAGGTGGAACACTGAAGCTTTCTTT. J is TRBJ1-1 and V is TRBV7-8; maybe TRBD1 (6 bases). Germline CDR1 is SGHVS and CDR2 is FQNEAQ. V was pared by 6 bases and J by 1 base, with 21 bases between. The CDR3 contains 17 residues.